Below, one T cell receptor (beta chain) is given with its context. These data are taken from a study of blood T cell repertoires in COVID-19. Study context: Acute and convalescent COVID-19 specimens originated in the United States, Italy and Spain. Sources were T cells, B-cell-depleted T cells, or PBMCs; the material itself was cDNA or gDNA.

In the source study's methods: Amplified reference gene primers provided the basis for estimating nucleated cell counts. Only in-frame clones appear in the TCRdb table, and some are missing; sequencing was by immunoSEQ multiplex PCR. V, J and clone size are taken as reported in that table, and D and trimming were inferred from the DNA itself. The sample includes fewer than 250,000 clones, 85% to 90% of them seen just once. This CDR3 is 17 amino acids long. Germline loops: CDR1 SGHVS, CDR2 FNYEAQ. V trimming: 1 base; J trimming: 0 bases; junction bases outside the gene matches: 8. The gene calls are TRBV7-6 and TRBJ1-2; 7 positions match TRBD1. This clonotype originated in a man aged 45-60 years with acute or convalescent COVID-19. The sequenced sample was peripheral blood. The CDR3 spells CASSLGSLGTANYGYTF. CDR3 DNA sequence: TGTGCCAGCAGCTTAGGATCTTTAGGGACAGCTAACTATGGCTACACCTTC. Together with reference TRBV7-6 and TRBJ1-2, the CDR3 gives the full variable domain: GAGVSQSPRYKVTKRGQDVALRCDPISGHVSLYWYRQALGQGPEFLTYFNYEAQQDKSGLPNDRFSAERPEGSISTLTIQRTEQRDSAMYRCASSLGSLGTANYGYTFGSGTRLTVV.